These 27 T cell receptor beta chains were sequenced from one sample in a study of shared clonotypes between healthy human individuals. Libraries were prepared by immunoSEQ multiplex PCR; TCRdb keeps only in-frame clonotypes and omits some of them. The profile shows roughly 2.5 million clones, approximately 92% of them singletons. Specimen: naive CD4+ T cells sorted from blood. Regarding subset: CD45RA+ positively selected. These TCRs come from a man younger than 30 in good health.

The rearrangement uses TRBV15 and TRBJ2-7; the match to TRBD1 covers 8 bases. V dropped 3 bases and J dropped 3; count of bases not matched to a gene: 7. Germline CDR1 and CDR2: LNHNV and YYDKDF (reference sequence). This CDR3 has 15 amino acids. The chain's CDR3 is CATSRRTGIGYEQYF. The CDR3 bases are TGTGCCACCAGCAGGCGGACAGGGATTGGCTACGAGCAGTACTTC.

This clone was picked up one time. This sequence joins TRBV5-5 and TRBJ1-2, with 7 bases aligning to TRBD1. Unmatched junction bases numbered 3, after V lost 0 bases and J lost 1 base. CDR1 SGHKS and CDR2 YYEKEE come from the germline V gene (reference sequence). This CDR3 has 15 amino acids. The CDR3 region is CASSLENRGNYGYTF. The CDR3, as DNA: TGTGCCAGCAGCTTGGAAAACAGGGGTAACTATGGCTACACCTTC.

This chain links TRBV15 with TRBJ1-6; 7 bases map to TRBD1. This CDR3 comprises 16 residues. V dropped 1 base and J dropped 9; count of bases not matched to a gene: 9. Germline V gene data show CDR1 as LNHNV and CDR2 as YYDKDF (reference sequence). CDR3 sequence (DNA): TGTGCCACCAGCAGAGCAGAGACAGGGATGGGTTCACCCCTCCACTTT. Protein sequence: CATSRAETGMGSPLHF.

Only one count was recorded for this clone. This CDR3 is also generated by other DNA sequences in the sample. The chain links TRBV7-9 to TRBJ1-2; 7 bases map to TRBD1. CDR3 length: 13 amino acids. V gave up 1 base and J gave up 8 bases; unmatched junction bases: 4. Germline-derived CDR1 and CDR2 are SEHNR and FQNEAQ (reference sequence). In nucleotides, the CDR3 is TGTGCCAGCAGCTTAGAGGGGGCGAGGGGCTACACCTTC. Amino acid sequence: CASSLEGARGYTF.

This chain joins TRBV28 and TRBJ1-2; D perhaps matches TRBD1 (5 bases). Germline assignment: CDR1 MDHEN and CDR2 SYDVKM. Trimming removed 5 bases at V and 4 bases at J, with 8 bases between. The CDR3 runs to 12 residues. This CDR3 is CASSRGIYGYTF. Here the CDR3 DNA reads TGTGCCAGCAGTCGGGGGATCTATGGCTACACCTTC.

The rearrangement links TRBV14 to TRBJ2-7; the D is unclear. Germline values: CDR1 SGHDN, CDR2 FVKESK. Trimming shortened V by 3 bases and J by 0 bases, and 6 bases separated the two germline ends. The CDR3 runs to 13 residues. The CDR3 loop is CASSQGFSYEQYF. CDR3 DNA: TGTGCCAGCAGCCAGGGTTTCTCCTACGAGCAGTACTTC. The entire variable domain, with the rest obtained from reference TRBV14 and TRBJ2-7, is as follows: EAGVTQFPSHSVIEKGQTVTLRCDPISGHDNLYWYRRVMGKEIKFLLHFVKESKQDESGMPNNRFLAERTGGTYSTLKVQPAELEDSGVYFCASSQGFSYEQYFGPGTRLTVT.

The rearrangement uses TRBV15 and TRBJ2-2, with D tentatively TRBD1 (6 bases). V lost 2 bases to trimming and J lost 9 bases, with 13 bases between them. The length of the CDR3 is 14 residues. Germline V gene data show CDR1 as LNHNV and CDR2 as YYDKDF (reference sequence). The CDR3 region is CATSRRGGGRELFF. CDR3 bases: TGTGCCACCAGCAGAAGAGGGGGTGGCCGGGAGCTGTTTTTT.

This sequence joins TRBV19 and TRBJ2-2; perhaps TRBD2 as D (5 bases). V was cut by 3 bases and J by 7 bases, with 15 bases left in between. This CDR3 contains 15 residues. CDR1 and CDR2 from the germline V gene are LNHDA and SQIVND (reference sequence). The CDR3 DNA reads as TGTGCCAGTAGTATTGAGGGAGCCCCCGACGGGGAGCTGTTTTTT. Residues: CASSIEGAPDGELFF.

The V gene is TRBV28, the J gene TRBJ1-2; possibly TRBD1 for D (5 bases). The CDR3 is 14 amino acids. Trimming stripped 7 bases from V and 3 bases from J, with 15 bases between. Germline V gives CDR1 MDHEN, CDR2 SYDVKM. Here the CDR3 reads CASIPPEQDYGYTF. The CDR3 nucleotides are TGTGCCAGCATCCCGCCCGAACAGGACTATGGCTACACCTTC.

V is TRBV6-6 and J is TRBJ1-5; maybe TRBD1 (5 bases). CDR1 is MNHNY, CDR2 SVGAGI, per germline (reference sequence). V was shortened by 6 bases and J by 0 bases, with 15 bases between the two germline ends. The CDR3 consists of 16 residues. CDR3 nucleotide sequence: TGTGCCAGCAGAGGAACAGGCGTTTATAGCAATCAGCCCCAGCATTTT. The encoded protein is CASRGTGVYSNQPQHF.

The CDR3 nucleotides read TGTGCCAGCAGCGCGACAGGGACGGGCGGCTACACCTTC. Amino acid sequence: CASSATGTGGYTF. The chain employs TRBV7-6 and TRBJ1-2; 7 bases agree with TRBD1. With V trimmed by 5 bases and J by 8 bases, 8 bases remained unmatched. CDR3 length: 13 amino acids. Germline lookup yields CDR1 SGHVS and CDR2 FNYEAQ.

The chain combines TRBV2 with TRBJ1-1; maybe TRBD1 (6 bases). The germline gives CDR1 SNHLY, CDR2 FYNNEI. This CDR3 has 18 residues. V dropped 0 bases and J dropped 0 bases, with 17 bases sitting between them. The CDR3 loop reads CASSEALFTGPMNTEAFF. The CDR3 bases are TGTGCCAGCAGTGAAGCCCTTTTTACAGGGCCAATGAACACTGAAGCTTTCTTT.

Notes on this clone: A much larger clone lies one base from this, so it may be a read error. CDR3 coding DNA: TGTGCCAGCTCATCGGGACAGAACTATGGCTACACCTTC. Translating it yields CASSSGQNYGYTF. The chain has TRBV18 and TRBJ1-2, with 7 bases identical to TRBD1. The CDR3 is 13 residues long. Germline V gene lookup returns CDR1 KGHSH and CDR2 LQKENI. Trimming cost V 5 bases and J 2 bases; bases outside gene matches: 2.

V usage is TRBV11-3 and J usage is TRBJ2-7, with D uncertain. The V end was cut by 1 base, the J end by 6 bases, with 10 bases between. CDR1 and CDR2 from the germline V gene are SGHNT and YENEEA. The CDR3 is made up of 13 amino acids. CDR3: CASSLGRLSEQYF. In DNA form, the CDR3 reads TGTGCCAGCAGCTTAGGGCGGCTTTCCGAGCAGTACTTC.

This clone occurred once. For the CDR3, the DNA is TGTGCCAGCAGCGTAGCCGCTGATGGCGGGAGGGGATACAATGAGCAGTTCTTC. It specifies CASSVAADGGRGYNEQFF. The chain joins TRBV9 to TRBJ2-1, with 9 bases fitting TRBD2. The trim removed 0 bases at V and 4 bases at J, leaving 11 bases unmatched. Germline V gives CDR1 SGDLS, CDR2 YYNGEE. The CDR3 extends over 18 amino acids.

This chain links TRBV14 with TRBJ1-6; no reliable D call. V was shortened by 0 bases and J by 10 bases, with 13 bases between the two germline ends. This CDR3 is 15 amino acids long. The germline gives CDR1 SGHDN, CDR2 FVKESK. The CDR3 loop reads CASSQDHYGASPLHF. The CDR3 DNA reads TGTGCCAGCAGCCAAGATCATTATGGAGCCTCACCCCTCCACTTT.

This sequence joins TRBV10-3 and TRBJ1-2, with a tentative D call TRBD1 (6 bases). CDR1 is ENHRY, CDR2 SYGVKD, per germline. With 0 bases removed from V and 5 bases from J, the gap between germline ends came to 19 bases. This CDR3 is built from 17 residues. The chain's CDR3 is CAISESGQPSRGYGYTF. For the CDR3, the DNA is TGTGCCATCAGTGAGTCTGGACAGCCCTCAAGGGGGTATGGCTACACCTTC.

This chain uses TRBV5-5 with TRBJ1-3; D is undetermined. This CDR3 region has 16 residues. The V gene lost 4 bases and the J gene lost 0 bases, with 14 bases spanning the gap. CDR1 SGHKS and CDR2 YYEKEE come from the germline V gene (reference sequence). Here the CDR3 DNA reads TGTGCCAGCAGCAAGGAACAGACCCTCTCTGGAAACACCATATATTTT. It encodes CASSKEQTLSGNTIYF.

Details on this clone: Sequence at one end of the junction differs from germline and may be a read error. The V and J genes are TRBV10-3 and TRBJ2-6; D call uncertain. In germline, CDR1 is ENHRY, CDR2 SYGVKD. The CDR3 has 17 residues. The CDR3 here is CAISERLGLTGTNVLTF. The CDR3, as DNA: TGTGCCATCAGTGAGAGGCTGGGTCTCACTGGGACCAACGTCCTGACTTTC.

Remarks on this clone: The identical CDR3 is also encoded by other nucleotide sequences in the sample. In DNA, the CDR3 is TGTGCCAGCAGCTTGGGACAGGGGGCGAGGGGCTACACCTTC. Its protein product is CASSLGQGARGYTF. This rearrangement joins TRBV11-2 to TRBJ1-2, with 12 nucleotides matching TRBD1. The CDR3 spans 14 residues. Germline V gene data show CDR1 as SGHAT and CDR2 as FQNNGV. V dropped 3 bases and J dropped 8; count of bases not matched to a gene: 4.

The chain joins TRBV19 to TRBJ2-7; the match to TRBD2 covers 9 bases. Germline trimming cut 5 bases from V and 3 bases from J; bases unmatched to any gene: 5. The CDR3 is 14 amino acids. CDR1 is LNHDA, CDR2 SQIVND, per germline (reference sequence). For the CDR3, the DNA is TGTGCCAGTAGTCCTAGCGGGGAAAACTACGAGCAGTACTTC. It is translated as CASSPSGENYEQYF.

The gene calls are TRBV6-4 and TRBJ1-6; 7 nucleotides agree with TRBD1. The CDR3 has 14 amino acids. Germline V lookup: CDR1 MRHNA, CDR2 SNTAGT. Trimming took 5 bases from V and 6 from J; bases not matched to a gene: 4. CDR3 DNA: TGTGCCAGCAGTACCGGGACAGCTAATTCACCCCTCCACTTT. Translated: CASSTGTANSPLHF.

V usage is TRBV6-8 and J usage is TRBJ2-7; D not resolved. Trimming left V 0 bases short and J 0 bases short, with 15 bases between. The CDR3 runs 17 residues. Germline CDR1 is MNHGY and CDR2 is SAAAGT. In DNA form, the CDR3 reads TGTGCCAGCAGTTACTCGATCCGCAACACCCGCTCCTACGAGCAGTACTTC. Its protein is CASSYSIRNTRSYEQYF.

The J gene is TRBJ1-5, the V gene TRBV10-3; D remains unclear. The CDR3 length is 18 residues. CDR1 and CDR2 (germline): ENHRY, SYGVKD. The germline V and J ends were trimmed by 0 bases and 0 bases, with 15 bases remaining between them. The CDR3 loop reads CAISESGPNTYSNQPQHF. The CDR3 DNA is TGTGCCATCAGTGAGTCTGGTCCAAACACTTATAGCAATCAGCCCCAGCATTTT.

This CDR3 is CASSLELAAQFF. The CDR3 coding sequence is TGTGCCAGCAGCTTAGAACTAGCGGCACAGTTCTTC. V is TRBV11-2 and J is TRBJ2-1, with TRBD2 matching 8 bases. From germline, CDR1 is SGHAT and CDR2 FQNNGV. This CDR3 comprises 12 residues. The ends lost 0 bases at V and 13 bases at J; junction bases unmatched: 2. Full variable domain (missing parts from reference TRBV11-2 and TRBJ2-1): EAGVAQSPRYKIIEKRQSVAFWCNPISGHATLYWYQQILGQGPKLLIQFQNNGVVDDSQLPKDRFSAERLKGVDSTLKIQPAKLEDSAVYLCASSLELAAQFFGPGTRLTVL.

The chain uses TRBV25-1 and TRBJ2-7; 8 nucleotides agree with TRBD1. The CDR3 runs to 14 residues. The V gene end was trimmed by 6 bases and the J gene end by 0 bases; junction bases not matched to a gene: 4. Germline V gives CDR1 MGHDK, CDR2 SYGVNS. The DNA for the CDR3 is TGTGCCAGCAGAGTTGGACAGGGCTCCTACGAGCAGTACTTC. It codes for CASRVGQGSYEQYF.

The CDR3 nucleotides read TGTGCCAGCAGCTCGGCCGGGACTAGCGGGATCCCCGGGGAGCTGTTTTTT. It translates to CASSSAGTSGIPGELFF. This chain joins TRBV9 and TRBJ2-2; 13 nucleotides line up with TRBD2. J lost 6 bases, V lost 4 bases, and 9 bases had no gene match. The germline gives CDR1 SGDLS, CDR2 YYNGEE. The CDR3 runs 17 residues.